This T cell receptor (beta chain) is drawn from a study of blood T cell repertoires in COVID-19. Study-wide background: Some COVID-19 samples were acute and others convalescent; all came from the United States, Italy and Spain. Sources were T cells, B-cell-depleted T cells, or PBMCs; the material itself was cDNA or gDNA.

In the original processing: Amplifying reference gene primers gave estimates of nucleated cell counts. The table came from immunoSEQ multiplex PCR; TCRdb's copy has only in-frame clones and leaves some out. That table supplies the V and J calls and clone size; D and trimming were determined from the DNA. Among approximately 350,000 clones listed, around four fifths were seen once. The germline gives CDR1 SGDLS, CDR2 YYNGEE. This CDR3 is built from 13 residues. V was clipped by 7 bases and J by 6 bases; unmatched bases: 7. What was sequenced was peripheral blood. The clonotype originates from a young man with active or convalescent COVID-19. The chain carries TRBV9 and TRBJ1-2; 9 nucleotides agree with TRBD1. CDR3 protein: CASGSQGAHGYTF. The CDR3 bases are TGTGCCAGCGGCTCACAGGGGGCGCATGGCTACACCTTC.